The TCR beta chain described here comes from a study of blood T cell repertoires in COVID-19. Method: immunoSEQ multiplex PCR; TCRdb's copy keeps in-frame clones and lacks some. The table shows 150,000 to 200,000 clones, with about 90% occurring only once. The CDR3 sequence is 15 residues long. Trimming cost V 4 bases and J 5 bases; bases outside gene matches: 10. CDR1 is SGHTA, CDR2 FQGTGA, per germline. Specimen: peripheral blood. The receptor comes from a woman in her sixties or seventies with acute or convalescent COVID-19. The rearrangement uses TRBV7-3 and TRBJ2-5; TRBD1 agrees at 7 bases. The DNA for the CDR3 is TGTGCCAGCAGCTCTTCAGGGGGATCGGGCGAGACCCAGTACTTC. The encoded protein is CASSSSGGSGETQYF.